This T cell receptor (beta chain) was captured in a study of identical twins. This clonotype was seen a handful of times. Antigen unknown. TCRdb itself ran the 5' RACE reads through MiXCR, one entry per CDR3 protein. The repertoire consists of hundreds of thousands of distinct CDR3 sequences, with around 8% occurring once and the leading ten covering less than 2%. Germline lookup yields CDR1 SGHDN and CDR2 FVKESK. V shed 3 bases and J 4 bases; nucleotides not matched to a gene: 7. This CDR3 is 15 amino acids long. Study-level points and caveats: Insertions were reduced in abundant cord blood beta clonotypes but not in memory repertoires. Modelling approaches yielded underestimates of out-of-frame TCR alpha sharing between monozygotic twins. Zero-insertion results could be subject to partial confounding by invariant MAIT and iNKT cells. Some out-of-frame alpha sequences were shared by twins, and these showed excess low generation probability.

These data also featured in a second study, about yellow fever vaccine responses in identical twins.

The V gene is TRBV14, the J gene TRBJ2-5; 8 bases agree with TRBD1. Sequencing used memory (CD45RO+) T cells sorted from blood. The TCR was taken from a woman between 18 and 30 years old in good health. CDR3 nucleotides: TGTGCCAGCAGCCAGATGACAGGGGCAGGAGAGACCCAGTACTTC. Its protein product is CASSQMTGAGETQYF.